The rows below give T cell receptor beta chains drawn from one sample of a study of T-cell memory formation after mild COVID-19. One entry per CDR3 protein results from TCRdb running MiXCR on the 5' RACE reads. The table lists about 150,000 distinct CDR3 sequences, 14% of them singletons, with around an eighth in the top ten. The sequencing sample was made of PBMCs or a T cell subset sorted from them (not recorded which). Source of these receptors: an adult woman who had mild COVID-19 (a few samples of this study predate the infection). Cell type and time point are not known. CDR3s include the opening cysteine and the closing phenylalanine or tryptophan. D genes are given only for firm matches. Size is omitted from some rows. Given values are once, few, many or a class for expanded clones.

J gene: TRBJ1-2; D gene: -; clone size: -; V gene: TRBV7-9; CDR3 DNA: TGTGCCAGCAGCACGCTAATGAGGGGCGGAGACTATGGCTACACCTTC; CDR3 protein: CASSTLMRGGDYGYTF
J gene: TRBJ1-1; D gene: TRBD1; clone size: -; V gene: TRBV5-1; CDR3 DNA: TGCGCCAGCAGCTTGAGACAGGGTCACACTGAAGCTTTCTTT; CDR3 protein: CASSLRQGHTEAFF
J gene: TRBJ2-1; D gene: TRBD2; clone size: few; V gene: TRBV29-1; CDR3 DNA: TGCAGCGTTGACGGGGGGGGCTCCTACAATGAGCAGTTCTTC; CDR3 protein: CSVDGGGSYNEQFF
J gene: TRBJ2-7; D gene: -; clone size: -; V gene: TRBV11-2; CDR3 DNA: TGTGCCAGCAGAATCCGAACCGGTGAGCAGTACTTC; CDR3 protein: CASRIRTGEQYF
J gene: TRBJ2-7; D gene: -; clone size: -; V gene: TRBV20-1; CDR3 DNA: TGCAGTGCGTCTGCAACCTACGAGCAGTACTTC; CDR3 protein: CSASATYEQYF
J gene: TRBJ1-2; D gene: -; clone size: -; V gene: TRBV19; CDR3 DNA: TGTGCCAGTAGTACAGACAAAGACTATGGCTACACCTTC; CDR3 protein: CASSTDKDYGYTF
J gene: TRBJ2-1; D gene: -; clone size: few; V gene: TRBV15; CDR3 DNA: TGTGCCACCAGAGGCCTCGTGGCACCACACAATGAGCAGTTCTTC; CDR3 protein: CATRGLVAPHNEQFF
J gene: TRBJ2-6; D gene: -; clone size: -; V gene: TRBV14; CDR3 DNA: TGTGCCAGCGGGGATGGTTCTGGGGCCAACGTCCTGACTTTC; CDR3 protein: CASGDGSGANVLTF
J gene: TRBJ2-3; D gene: -; clone size: few; V gene: TRBV24-1; CDR3 DNA: TGTGCCACCAGTGATTTCAATGTGGGTGATACGCAGTATTTT; CDR3 protein: CATSDFNVGDTQYF
J gene: TRBJ1-5; D gene: -; clone size: few; V gene: TRBV5-1; CDR3 DNA: TGCGCCAGCAGCTTTGGGGTAGATCAGCCCCAGCATTTT; CDR3 protein: CASSFGVDQPQHF
J gene: TRBJ1-5; D gene: -; clone size: -; V gene: TRBV20-1; CDR3 DNA: TGCAGTGCAGGGGGGACTTATAGCAATCAGCCCCAGCATTTT; CDR3 protein: CSAGGTYSNQPQHF
J gene: TRBJ2-3; D gene: -; clone size: many; V gene: TRBV29-1; CDR3 DNA: TGCAGCTTTCTGACTTCGTCTAGCACAGATACGCAGTATTTT; CDR3 protein: CSFLTSSSTDTQYF
J gene: TRBJ2-7; D gene: -; clone size: -; V gene: TRBV12-3/TRBV12-4; CDR3 DNA: TGTGCCAGCAGTCTTAGGGGGGGGGCCGTCGAGCAGTACTTC; CDR3 protein: CASSLRGGAVEQYF
J gene: TRBJ2-7; D gene: -; clone size: few; V gene: TRBV18; CDR3 DNA: TGTGCCAGCTCACCACCAGGAGGTAAGGTGGGCGAGCAGTACTTC; CDR3 protein: CASSPPGGKVGEQYF
J gene: TRBJ2-7; D gene: TRBD2; clone size: many; V gene: TRBV7-9; CDR3 DNA: TGTGCCAGCAGCTTAGTTAGCGGGACCCGGCGGGAGCAGTACTTC; CDR3 protein: CASSLVSGTRREQYF
J gene: TRBJ2-7; D gene: TRBD2; clone size: -; V gene: TRBV10-2; CDR3 DNA: TGCGCCAGCAGTGATTACAGCGGGAGATTCGGCTCCTACGAGCAGTACTTC; CDR3 protein: CASSDYSGRFGSYEQYF
J gene: TRBJ2-6; D gene: -; clone size: -; V gene: TRBV4-1; CDR3 DNA: TGCGCCAGCAGCCAAGCAGGACAGGGGGCCAACGTCCTGACTTTC; CDR3 protein: CASSQAGQGANVLTF
J gene: TRBJ1-2; D gene: TRBD1; clone size: few; V gene: TRBV29-1; CDR3 DNA: TGCAGCGTTGAAGGACAGGGGGCAGGCTATGGCTACACCTTC; CDR3 protein: CSVEGQGAGYGYTF
J gene: TRBJ1-2; D gene: TRBD1; clone size: -; V gene: TRBV7-2; CDR3 DNA: TGTGCCAGCAGCTTAGTTGTAGGGACAGGGATAACAGCTAACTATGGCTACACCTTC; CDR3 protein: CASSLVVGTGITANYGYTF
J gene: TRBJ2-3; D gene: -; clone size: -; V gene: TRBV4-3; CDR3 DNA: TGCGCCAGCAGCCAAGATTCCAGGGGAGGCACAGATACGCAGTATTTT; CDR3 protein: CASSQDSRGGTDTQYF
J gene: TRBJ2-3; D gene: TRBD1; clone size: -; V gene: TRBV5-1; CDR3 DNA: TGCGCCAGCAGCCGGGACAGGGCAGATACGCAGTATTTT; CDR3 protein: CASSRDRADTQYF
J gene: TRBJ2-7; D gene: -; clone size: -; V gene: TRBV12-3/TRBV12-4; CDR3 DNA: TGTGCCAGCAGTTTAACGGGACAACAACGGCAGTACTTC; CDR3 protein: CASSLTGQQRQYF